This TCR beta chain was observed in a study of T cells expressing NK-cell markers. For the study at large: Just one sequenced donor of eight was HCMV-seronegative, while seven were seropositive.

It was by 5'RACE template switching with UMIs that TCR beta cDNA was made. TCRdb re-analyzed the 5' RACE reads; it lists each CDR3 protein once, without DNA. In all, the sample yields some 390,000 distinct CDR3 sequences. The sample was blood T cells: a sorted CD56 or NKG2C T cell subset, CD4+ or CD8+ T cells, or bulk PBMC T cells (not recorded which). The source is a woman aged 45-60 years in good health.

The CDR3 reads CASSLQGSDYEQYF. The rearrangement links TRBV5-1 to TRBJ2-7; TCRdb proposes TRBD1, but this gene call is untestable without DNA. The CDR3 spans 14 residues. Germline CDR1 reads SGHRS; CDR2 reads YFSETQ. Supplemented by reference TRBV5-1 and TRBJ2-7, the full variable domain reads KAGVTQTPRYLIKTRGQQVTLSCSPISGHRSVSWYQQTPGQGLQFLFEYFSETQRNKGNFPGRFSGRQFSNSRSEMNVSTLELGDSALYLCASSLQGSDYEQYFGPGTRLTVT.